This T cell receptor (beta chain) stems from a study of CD8 T cells in ankylosing spondylitis. This clonotype was counted between two and nine times. Its antigen is still unknown. Study results and limitations: Earlier reports found some motif variants in synovial fluid and blood in reactive arthritis. Disease-linked clones bore a CD8+ phenotype and were relatively rare in peripheral blood. For ankylosing spondylitis blood, a TCR beta motif of roughly 8 highly homologous variants appeared characteristic.

Construction of TCR beta libraries was performed using quantitative 5'-RACE with molecular barcodes. TCRdb passed the 5' RACE reads through MiXCR, listing each CDR3 protein once. The profile shows some 330,000 distinct CDR3 sequences, 8% of them singletons. This clonotype was sampled from a male donor with ankylosing spondylitis. The sequenced sample was blood, either unsorted or a sorted T cell fraction (not recorded which).

The CDR3 DNA sequence: TGCGCCAGCAGCTTGCGGCAGGGGGCTGAAGCTTTCTTT. Its translation is CASSLRQGAEAFF. The chain employs TRBV5-1 and TRBJ1-1; 7 bases map to TRBD1. The germline gives CDR1 SGHRS, CDR2 YFSETQ. The CDR3 length is 13 residues. Trimming took 1 base from V and 6 from J; bases not matched to a gene: 3.